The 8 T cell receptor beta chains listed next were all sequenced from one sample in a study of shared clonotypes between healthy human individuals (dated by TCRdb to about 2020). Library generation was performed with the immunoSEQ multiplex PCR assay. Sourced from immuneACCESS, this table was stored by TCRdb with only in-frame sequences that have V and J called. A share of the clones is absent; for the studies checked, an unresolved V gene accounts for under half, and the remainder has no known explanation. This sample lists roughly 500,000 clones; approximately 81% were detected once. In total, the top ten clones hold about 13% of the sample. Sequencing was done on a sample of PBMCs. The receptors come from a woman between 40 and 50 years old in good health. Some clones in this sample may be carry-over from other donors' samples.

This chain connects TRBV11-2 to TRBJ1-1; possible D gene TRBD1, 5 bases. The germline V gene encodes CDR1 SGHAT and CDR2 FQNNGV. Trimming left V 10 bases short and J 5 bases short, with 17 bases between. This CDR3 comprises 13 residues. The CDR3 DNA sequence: TGTGCCATCCGGGCCCAGGGCGGGACTGAAGCTTTCTTT. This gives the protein CAIRAQGGTEAFF.

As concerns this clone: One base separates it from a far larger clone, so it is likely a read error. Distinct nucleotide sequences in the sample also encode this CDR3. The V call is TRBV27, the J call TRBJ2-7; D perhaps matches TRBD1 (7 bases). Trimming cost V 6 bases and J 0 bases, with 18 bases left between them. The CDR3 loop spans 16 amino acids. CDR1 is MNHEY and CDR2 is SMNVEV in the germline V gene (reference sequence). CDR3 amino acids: CASSPTPGGSSYEQYF. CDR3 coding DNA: TGTGCCAGCAGCCCCACACCAGGGGGGAGCTCCTACGAGCAGTACTTC.

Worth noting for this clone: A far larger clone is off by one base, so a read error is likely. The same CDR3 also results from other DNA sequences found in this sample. Here the CDR3 reads CASSQTGGPQETQYF. CDR3 DNA: TGTGCCAGCAGCCAAACGGGGGGGCCCCAGGAGACCCAGTACTTC. The chain recombines TRBV4-2 with TRBJ2-5; 8 bases are shared with TRBD2. The CDR3 has 15 residues. CDR1 LGHNA and CDR2 YNFKEQ come from the germline V gene. Trimming removed 2 bases from V and 5 bases from J; junction bases left unmatched: 7.

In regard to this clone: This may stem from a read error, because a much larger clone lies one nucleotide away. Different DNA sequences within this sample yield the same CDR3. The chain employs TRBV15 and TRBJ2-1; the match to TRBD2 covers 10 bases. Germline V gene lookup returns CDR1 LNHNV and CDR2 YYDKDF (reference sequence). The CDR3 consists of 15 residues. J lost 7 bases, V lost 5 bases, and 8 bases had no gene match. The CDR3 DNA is TGTGCCACCAGCGAACGGACTAGCGGTATAAATGAGCAGTTCTTC. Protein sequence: CATSERTSGINEQFF.

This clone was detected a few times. Here the CDR3 DNA reads TGTGCCAGCAGTTTAAGCAATCAGCCCCAGCATTTT. Amino acids: CASSLSNQPQHF. The chain carries TRBV6-6 and TRBJ1-5; D ambiguous. The CDR3 loop spans 12 amino acids. With 4 bases removed from V and 1 base from J, the gap between germline ends came to 2 bases. CDR1 is MNHNY, CDR2 SVGAGI, per germline (reference sequence).

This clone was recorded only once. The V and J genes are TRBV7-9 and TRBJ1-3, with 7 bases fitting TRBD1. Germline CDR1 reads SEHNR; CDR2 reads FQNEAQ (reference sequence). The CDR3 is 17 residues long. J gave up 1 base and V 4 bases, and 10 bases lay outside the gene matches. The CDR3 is CASSYRTGATSGNTIYF. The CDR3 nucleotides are TGTGCCAGCAGCTACCGGACAGGAGCTACATCTGGAAACACCATATATTTT.

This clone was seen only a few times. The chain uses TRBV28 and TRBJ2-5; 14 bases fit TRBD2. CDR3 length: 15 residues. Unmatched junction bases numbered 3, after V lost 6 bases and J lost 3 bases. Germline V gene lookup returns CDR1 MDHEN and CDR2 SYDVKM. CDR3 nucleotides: TGTGCCAGCAGCGAGACTAGCGGGAGGGAAGAGACCCAGTACTTC. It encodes CASSETSGREETQYF.

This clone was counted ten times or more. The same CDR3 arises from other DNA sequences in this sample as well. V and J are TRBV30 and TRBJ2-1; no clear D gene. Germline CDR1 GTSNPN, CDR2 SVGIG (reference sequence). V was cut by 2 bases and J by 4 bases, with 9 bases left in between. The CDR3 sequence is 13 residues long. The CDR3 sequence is CAWSFTEYNEQFF. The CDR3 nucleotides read TGTGCCTGGAGTTTTACCGAATACAATGAGCAGTTCTTC.